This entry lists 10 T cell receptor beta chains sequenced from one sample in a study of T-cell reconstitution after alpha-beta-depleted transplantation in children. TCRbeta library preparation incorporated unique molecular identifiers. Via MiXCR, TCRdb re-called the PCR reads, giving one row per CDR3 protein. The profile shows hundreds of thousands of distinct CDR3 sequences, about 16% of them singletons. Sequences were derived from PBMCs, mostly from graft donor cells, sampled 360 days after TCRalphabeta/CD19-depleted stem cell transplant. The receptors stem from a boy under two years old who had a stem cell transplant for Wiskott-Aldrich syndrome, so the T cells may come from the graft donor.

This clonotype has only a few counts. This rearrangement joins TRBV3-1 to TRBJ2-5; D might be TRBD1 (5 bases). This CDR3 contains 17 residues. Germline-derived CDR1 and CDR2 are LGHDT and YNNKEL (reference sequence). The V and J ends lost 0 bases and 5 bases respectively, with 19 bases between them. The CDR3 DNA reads TGTGCCAGCAGCCAAGATCTTGTCGGTCTGAACAGGGAGACCCAGTACTTC. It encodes CASSQDLVGLNRETQYF.

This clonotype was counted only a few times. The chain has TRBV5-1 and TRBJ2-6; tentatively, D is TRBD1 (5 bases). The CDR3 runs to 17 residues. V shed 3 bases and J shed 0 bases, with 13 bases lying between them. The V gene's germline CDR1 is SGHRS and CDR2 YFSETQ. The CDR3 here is CASSSIPGISGANVLTF. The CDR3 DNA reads TGCGCCAGCAGCTCCATTCCAGGGATCTCTGGGGCCAACGTCCTGACTTTC.

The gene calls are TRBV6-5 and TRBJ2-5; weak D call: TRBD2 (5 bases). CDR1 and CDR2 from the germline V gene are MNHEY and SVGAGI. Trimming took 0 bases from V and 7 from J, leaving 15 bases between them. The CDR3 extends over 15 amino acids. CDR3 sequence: CASSYSPPGVGTQYF. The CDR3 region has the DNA TGTGCCAGCAGTTACTCCCCCCCCGGGGTCGGGACCCAGTACTTC.

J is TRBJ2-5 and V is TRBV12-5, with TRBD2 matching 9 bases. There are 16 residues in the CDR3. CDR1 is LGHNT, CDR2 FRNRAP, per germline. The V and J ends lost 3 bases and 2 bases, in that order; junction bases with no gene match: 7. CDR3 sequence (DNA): TGTGCTAGTGGTTTAGCACTAGCGGGTATGCAAGAGACCCAGTACTTC. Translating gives CASGLALAGMQETQYF.

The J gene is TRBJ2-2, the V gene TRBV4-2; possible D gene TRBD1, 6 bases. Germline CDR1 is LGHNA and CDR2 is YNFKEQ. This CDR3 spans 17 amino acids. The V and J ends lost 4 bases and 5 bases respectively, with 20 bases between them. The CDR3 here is CASSPYPGTTLTGELFF. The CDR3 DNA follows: TGTGCCAGCAGCCCTTACCCCGGGACAACCTTAACCGGGGAGCTGTTTTTT.

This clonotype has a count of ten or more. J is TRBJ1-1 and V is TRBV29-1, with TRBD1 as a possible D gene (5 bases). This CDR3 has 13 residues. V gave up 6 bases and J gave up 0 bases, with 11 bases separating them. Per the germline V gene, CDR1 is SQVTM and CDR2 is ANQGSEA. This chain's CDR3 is CSVRQLLNTEAFF. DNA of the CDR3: TGCAGCGTAAGACAGCTTCTGAACACTGAAGCTTTCTTT.

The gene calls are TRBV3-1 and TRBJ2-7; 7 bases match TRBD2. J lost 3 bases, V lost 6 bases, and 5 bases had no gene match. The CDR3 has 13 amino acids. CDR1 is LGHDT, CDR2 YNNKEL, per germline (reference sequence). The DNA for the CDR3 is TGTGCCAGCAGTGATGCTAGCGGCTACGAGCAGTACTTC. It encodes CASSDASGYEQYF.

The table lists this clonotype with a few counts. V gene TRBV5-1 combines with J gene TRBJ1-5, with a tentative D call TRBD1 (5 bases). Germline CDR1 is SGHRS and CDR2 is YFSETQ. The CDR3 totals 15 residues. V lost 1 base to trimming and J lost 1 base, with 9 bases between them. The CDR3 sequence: CASSLPGESNQPQHF. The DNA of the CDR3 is TGCGCCAGCAGCTTGCCGGGGGAGAGCAATCAGCCCCAGCATTTT.

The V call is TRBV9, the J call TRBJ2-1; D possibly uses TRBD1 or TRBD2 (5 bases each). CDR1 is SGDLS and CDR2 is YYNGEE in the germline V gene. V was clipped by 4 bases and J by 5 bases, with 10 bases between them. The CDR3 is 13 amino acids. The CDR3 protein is CASSIRDDNEQFF. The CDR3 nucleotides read TGTGCCAGCAGCATCCGGGACGACAATGAGCAGTTCTTC. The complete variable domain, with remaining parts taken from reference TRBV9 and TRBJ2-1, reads DSGVTQTPKHLITATGQRVTLRCSPRSGDLSVYWYQQSLDQGLQFLIQYYNGEERAKGNILERFSAQQFPDLHSELNLSSLELGDSALYFCASSIRDDNEQFFGPGTRLTVL.

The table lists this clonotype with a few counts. The DNA of the CDR3 is TGCAGTGCTAGAGATGGACTACTAGCGGTCTCCTACAATGAGCAGTTCTTC. It encodes CSARDGLLAVSYNEQFF. This rearrangement joins TRBV20-1 to TRBJ2-1; 8 positions agree with TRBD2. The CDR3 totals 17 residues. Germline loops: CDR1 DFQATT, CDR2 SNEGSKA (reference sequence). Losses at the gene ends were 0 bases for V and 0 bases for J; bases not matched to a gene: 7.